The clone carrying this T cell receptor beta chain was observed a few times. Its antigen is not known. These data belong to a study of T cell responses to AZD1222 COVID-19 vaccine. Measured with immunoSEQ multiplex PCR; TCRdb has only the in-frame clones, and not every one. The table shows tens of thousands of clones, with 88% occurring only once. The germline CDR1 and CDR2 sequences are MNHEY and SVGAGI. V was cut by 6 bases and J by 6 bases, with 11 bases left in between. The CDR3 runs to 12 residues. General study points: CD4 TCRs linked to vaccination spanned spike, dominating at 160-218 and 743-854. A mostly white British donor set with more females was recruited, and clonal diversity was possibly underestimated.

This chain joins TRBV6-5 and TRBJ1-1, with D possibly TRBD1 on 5 matching bases. Sequences were derived from peripheral blood, sampled 28 days after the second AZD1222 dose. This TCR was sampled from an adult who received the AZD1222 COVID-19 vaccine. Here the CDR3 DNA reads TGTGCCAGCAGCACCAGACAGTCTGAAGCTTTCTTT. Translation: CASSTRQSEAFF.